These 4 T cell receptor beta chains were all obtained from the same sample, sequenced in a study of liver allograft versus peripheral blood T cells. Study overall: Transplanted livers and recipients' peripheral blood had their T cell receptor repertoires compared.

TCRdb reprocessed the reads with MiXCR, giving one entry per CDR3 protein. The repertoire holds around 6,000 distinct CDR3 sequences, roughly a sixth seen once, with about 3.2% in the top ten. These receptors were obtained from a human patient who had a liver transplant. Part of the T cells may come from the graft donor.

This clonotype is classed as medium-sized. The chain combines TRBV29-1 with TRBJ2-7; D call uncertain. Germline lookup yields CDR1 SQVTM and CDR2 ANQGSEA. Trimming removed 4 bases at V and 0 bases at J, with 4 bases between. This CDR3 spans 11 amino acids. The CDR3 reads CSVGLSYEQYF. The CDR3, as DNA: TGCAGCGTTGGACTCTCCTACGAGCAGTACTTC.

This rearrangement joins TRBV20-1 to TRBJ1-4; TRBD1 might be the D (5 bases). The CDR3 is 13 residues long. The V gene lost 5 bases and the J gene lost 8 bases, with 15 bases spanning the gap. Germline V CDR1 and CDR2: DFQATT, SNEGSKA (reference sequence). The CDR3 here is CSAYQGGNEKLFF. As DNA, the CDR3 is TGCAGTGCTTACCAGGGTGGGAACGAAAAACTGTTTTTT.

V usage is TRBV6-5 and J usage is TRBJ2-5, with 12 bases fitting TRBD2. The CDR3 sequence is 15 residues long. Germline CDR1 and CDR2: MNHEY and SVGAGI. Trimming removed 6 bases from V and 1 base from J; junction bases left unmatched: 3. CDR3 DNA sequence: TGTGCCAGCAGCACTAGCGGGGGGCCCCAAGAGACCCAGTACTTC. Its protein is CASSTSGGPQETQYF.

This clonotype came up many times. The chain combines TRBV14 with TRBJ2-1; D possibly corresponds to TRBD1 (6 bases). V gave up 3 bases and J gave up 0 bases, with 12 bases separating them. The CDR3 contains 16 residues. Germline V lookup: CDR1 SGHDN, CDR2 FVKESK. CDR3 loop: CASSQETGSSYNEQFF. The CDR3 coding sequence is TGTGCCAGCAGCCAGGAAACAGGGAGCTCCTACAATGAGCAGTTCTTC.